A single sample gave rise to the 4 T cell receptor beta chains below, sequenced in a study of T cell responses to AZD1222 COVID-19 vaccine. Assay: immunoSEQ multiplex PCR; the TCRdb copy retains only in-frame clones and omits some. The sample has 95,000 to 150,000 clones, about 92% seen once. The source was peripheral blood, collected 28 days after the second AZD1222 dose. These receptors all come from an adult who received the AZD1222 COVID-19 vaccine.

The V gene is TRBV9, the J gene TRBJ2-1; 7 bases match TRBD1. Germline-derived CDR1 and CDR2 are SGDLS and YYNGEE. CDR3 length equals 14 residues. J lost 7 bases, V lost 4 bases, and 8 bases had no gene match. In nucleotides, the CDR3 is TGTGCCAGCAGCAGTACCGGGACAGTGAATGAGCAGTTCTTC. Translated: CASSSTGTVNEQFF.

This sequence joins TRBV5-1 and TRBJ1-3; TRBD1 agrees at 9 bases. Looked up from germline, CDR1 is SGHRS and CDR2 is YFSETQ. V shed 5 bases and J 3 bases; nucleotides not matched to a gene: 6. CDR3 size: 15 residues. The CDR3 nucleotides are TGCGCCAGCAGTTTAACAGGGGGCCGTGGAAACACCATATATTTT. It is translated as CASSLTGGRGNTIYF.

This rearrangement joins TRBV10-1 to TRBJ2-7, with 9 bases that match TRBD1. The CDR3 totals 14 residues. Trimming took 5 bases from V and 4 from J; bases not matched to a gene: 6. CDR1 and CDR2 (germline): WNHNN, SYGVQD (reference sequence). In DNA form, the CDR3 reads TGCGCCAGCAGTCCGCGGGACAGGGAATACGAGCAGTACTTC. Protein: CASSPRDREYEQYF.

The V call is TRBV6-1, the J call TRBJ1-5; TRBD1 aligns across 7 bases. The trim removed 2 bases at V and 7 bases at J, leaving 8 bases unmatched. The CDR3 has 15 amino acids. In germline, CDR1 is MNHNS, CDR2 SASEGT. The CDR3 sequence: CASSEIRTGVQPQHF. For the CDR3, the DNA is TGTGCCAGCAGTGAAATACGGACAGGCGTCCAGCCCCAGCATTTT.